This record looks at one T cell receptor beta chain sequence and its context. Its matching antigen is unknown. Someone took the PBMCs out of more than 9 ml of fresh peripheral blood. The authors amplified TCR beta CDR3 regions, and they did so from RNA transcripts for repertoire sequencing. HTBI primers served in a first-round RT-PCR, which a second-round multiplex PCR followed. TCRdb re-analysed the multiplex PCR reads in MiXCR, keeping a single row per CDR3 protein. The data hold hundreds of thousands of distinct CDR3 sequences, with approximately 40% observed a single time. The CDR3 is 15 residues long. The V gene end was trimmed by 8 bases and the J gene end by 5 bases; junction bases not matched to a gene: 14. Per the germline V gene, CDR1 is ENHRY and CDR2 is SYGVKD. This sample is part of a study of Graves' ophthalmopathy and Graves' hyperthyroidism. Study-wide findings and caveats: Appearing in blood as well were most expanded thyroid clonotypes above 0.001 frequency. The model reached around 66% sensitivity and about 72% specificity for predicting ophthalmopathy progression.

Sequences were obtained from peripheral blood. The J gene is TRBJ1-2, the V gene TRBV10-3, with 7 bases fitting TRBD1. This receptor was taken from an adult man with Graves' ophthalmopathy. CDR3 in DNA: TGTGCCATCTCTCCGGGGACAGTCCGTGGGTATGGCTACACCTTC. Translation: CAISPGTVRGYGYTF.